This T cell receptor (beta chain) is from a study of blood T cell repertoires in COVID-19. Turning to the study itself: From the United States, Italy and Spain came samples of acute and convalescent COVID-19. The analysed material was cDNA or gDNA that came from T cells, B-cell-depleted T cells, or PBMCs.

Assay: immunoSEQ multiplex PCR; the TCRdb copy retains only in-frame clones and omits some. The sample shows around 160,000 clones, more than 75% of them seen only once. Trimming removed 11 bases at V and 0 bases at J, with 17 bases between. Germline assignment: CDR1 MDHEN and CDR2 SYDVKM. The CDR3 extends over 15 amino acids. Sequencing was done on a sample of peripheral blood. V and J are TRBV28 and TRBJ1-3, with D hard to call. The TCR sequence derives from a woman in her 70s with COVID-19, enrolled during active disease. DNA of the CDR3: TGTGCCTGCCGTCTTCGGGGAGGCTCTGGAAACACCATATATTTT. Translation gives CACRLRGGSGNTIYF.